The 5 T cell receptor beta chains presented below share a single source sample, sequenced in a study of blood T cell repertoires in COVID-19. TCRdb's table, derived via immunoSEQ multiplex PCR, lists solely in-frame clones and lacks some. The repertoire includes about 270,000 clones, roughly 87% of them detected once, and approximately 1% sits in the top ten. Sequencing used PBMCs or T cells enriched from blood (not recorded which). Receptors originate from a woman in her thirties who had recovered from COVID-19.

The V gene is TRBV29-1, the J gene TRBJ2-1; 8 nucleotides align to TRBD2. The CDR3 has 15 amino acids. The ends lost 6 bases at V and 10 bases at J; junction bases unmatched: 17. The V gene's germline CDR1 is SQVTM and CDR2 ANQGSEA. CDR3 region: CSVYTPEREPDEQFF. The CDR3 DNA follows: TGCAGCGTATACACCCCTGAGCGGGAGCCAGACGAGCAGTTCTTC.

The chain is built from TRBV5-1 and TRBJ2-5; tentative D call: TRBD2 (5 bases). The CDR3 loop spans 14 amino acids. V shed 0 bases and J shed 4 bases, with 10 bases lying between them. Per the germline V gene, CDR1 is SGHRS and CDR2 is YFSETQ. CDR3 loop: CASSLAYSGETQYF. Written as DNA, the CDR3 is TGCGCCAGCAGCTTGGCATACAGCGGAGAGACCCAGTACTTC.

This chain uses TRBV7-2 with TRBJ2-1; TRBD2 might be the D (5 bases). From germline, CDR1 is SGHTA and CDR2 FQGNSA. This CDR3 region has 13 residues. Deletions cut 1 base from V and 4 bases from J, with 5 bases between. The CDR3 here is CASSLERYNEQFF. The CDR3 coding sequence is TGTGCCAGCAGCTTAGAGCGGTACAATGAGCAGTTCTTC.

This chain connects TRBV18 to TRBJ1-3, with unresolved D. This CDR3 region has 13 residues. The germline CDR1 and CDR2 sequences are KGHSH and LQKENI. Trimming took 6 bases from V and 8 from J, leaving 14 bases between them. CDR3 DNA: TGTGCCAGCTCCCGGTCGAGCGGAGACACCATATATTTT. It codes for CASSRSSGDTIYF.

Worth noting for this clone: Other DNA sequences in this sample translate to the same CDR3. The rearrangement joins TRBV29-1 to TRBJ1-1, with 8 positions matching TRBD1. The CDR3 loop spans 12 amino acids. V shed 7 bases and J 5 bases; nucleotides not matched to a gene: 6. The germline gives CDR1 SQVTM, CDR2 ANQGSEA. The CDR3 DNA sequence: TGCAGCGCAGGACAGGGAGGAACTGAAGCTTTCTTT. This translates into CSAGQGGTEAFF.